One sample yielded the 16 T cell receptor beta chains listed below, sequenced in a study of blood T cell repertoires in COVID-19. Clones were read by immunoSEQ multiplex PCR, and TCRdb kept only the in-frame ones, dropping some. Altogether around 260,000 clones are present, around nine tenths being singletons, with the ten largest covering approximately 10%. Material: peripheral blood. All receptors derive from a woman between 65 and 79 years old with COVID-19, enrolled during active disease.

This clone was found a few times. The gene calls are TRBV5-4 and TRBJ2-2; tentative D call: TRBD2 (6 bases). Germline V gives CDR1 SGHNT, CDR2 YYREEE (reference sequence). Trimming removed 0 bases at V and 0 bases at J, with 9 bases between. The CDR3 contains 16 residues. The CDR3 DNA is TGTGCCAGCAGCTTGGGGCGGGGCCCGAACACCGGGGAGCTGTTTTTT. It translates to CASSLGRGPNTGELFF.

The chain links TRBV7-2 to TRBJ2-3, with TRBD2 as a possible D gene (6 bases). CDR1 is SGHTA, CDR2 FQGNSA, per germline. The length of the CDR3 is 11 residues. V was shortened by 11 bases and J by 0 bases, with 6 bases between the two germline ends. The CDR3 region is CAGTSTDTQYF. DNA of the CDR3: TGTGCCGGGACTAGCACAGATACGCAGTATTTT.

This chain joins TRBV4-1 and TRBJ2-7, with unresolved D. V lost 0 bases, J lost 2 bases, and 8 bases lay in between. Germline V gene lookup returns CDR1 MGHRA and CDR2 YSYEKL. CDR3 size: 14 residues. The CDR3 loop is CASSQEVPAYEQYF. CDR3 sequence (DNA): TGCGCCAGCAGCCAAGAAGTTCCGGCCTACGAGCAGTACTTC.

V gene TRBV11-3 combines with J gene TRBJ2-5, with 10 bases that match TRBD2. With V trimmed by 3 bases and J by 1 base, 5 bases remained unmatched. Germline V CDR1 and CDR2: SGHNT, YENEEA. The CDR3 has 16 residues. Here the CDR3 DNA reads TGTGCCAGCAGCTTGTATAGCGGGAGGCGCCAAGAGACCCAGTACTTC. The encoded protein is CASSLYSGRRQETQYF.

The V gene is TRBV6-1, the J gene TRBJ1-4, with unresolved D. There are 15 residues in the CDR3. The germline gives CDR1 MNHNS, CDR2 SASEGT. The V end lost 0 bases, the J end lost 4 bases, and 9 bases lay between the germline ends. In DNA, the CDR3 is TGTGCCAGCAGTGAAGCTAGTAACTATAATGAAAAACTGTTTTTT. As protein: CASSEASNYNEKLFF.

As DNA, the CDR3 is TGTGCCAGCAGCTTAGGCGGTATTCGAAATCAGCCCCAGCATTTT. Translation gives CASSLGGIRNQPQHF. The chain carries TRBV7-2 and TRBJ1-5, with D unclear. This CDR3 is 15 amino acids long. The V end lost 1 base, the J end lost 4 bases, and 11 bases lay between the germline ends. Germline V gives CDR1 SGHTA, CDR2 FQGNSA.

This clone has more than one count but fewer than ten. The chain couples TRBV6-1 to TRBJ2-7; weak D call: TRBD1 (7 bases). The length of the CDR3 is 15 residues. Germline V gene sequence: CDR1 MNHNS, CDR2 SASEGT. The V and J ends lost 2 bases and 4 bases respectively, with 15 bases between them. Here the CDR3 reads CASSEWQGGSYEQYF. CDR3 DNA sequence: TGTGCCAGCAGTGAATGGCAGGGGGGTTCTTACGAGCAGTACTTC.

The chain couples TRBV18 to TRBJ2-7; 9 positions agree with TRBD2. The germline gives CDR1 KGHSH, CDR2 LQKENI. CDR3 length: 15 residues. The V and J ends lost 4 bases and 2 bases, in that order; junction bases with no gene match: 6. The CDR3 DNA is TGTGCCAGCTCACGAGCGGGAGGACAAACCTACGAGCAGTACTTC. Amino acids: CASSRAGGQTYEQYF.

The rearrangement joins TRBV13 to TRBJ2-7; 8 bases fit TRBD2. The CDR3 has 17 residues. Germline CDR1 is PRHDT and CDR2 is FYEKMQ (reference sequence). Germline trimming cut 4 bases from V and 4 bases from J; bases unmatched to any gene: 15. This CDR3 is CASSSFGRGGARYEQYF. The CDR3 nucleotides read TGTGCCAGCAGCTCATTCGGACGGGGGGGCGCAAGGTACGAGCAGTACTTC.

The rearrangement links TRBV5-4 to TRBJ2-3, with 9 bases identical to TRBD2. This CDR3 is built from 16 residues. V shed 2 bases, J shed 5 bases, and the junction held 9 bases outside the gene matches. The germline V gene has CDR1 SGHNT and CDR2 YYREEE (reference sequence). CDR3 loop: CASSFRAGGQGDTQYF. The CDR3 DNA follows: TGTGCCAGCAGCTTTAGGGCGGGAGGGCAGGGAGATACGCAGTATTTT.

This rearrangement joins TRBV5-5 to TRBJ1-2, with 11 bases matching TRBD1. Germline V gene sequence: CDR1 SGHKS, CDR2 YYEKEE (reference sequence). V dropped 0 bases and J dropped 7; count of bases not matched to a gene: 8. This CDR3 spans 16 amino acids. In DNA form, the CDR3 reads TGTGCCAGCAGCTTGGAAGTGGGACAGGGGGTTCCTGGCTACACCTTC. It is translated as CASSLEVGQGVPGYTF.

This clone was seen just once. The chain recombines TRBV19 with TRBJ1-4; tentative D call: TRBD1 (5 bases). V lost 6 bases to trimming and J lost 0 bases, with 17 bases between them. This CDR3 contains 17 residues. Germline V gives CDR1 LNHDA, CDR2 SQIVND (reference sequence). The CDR3 DNA is TGTGCCAGTAGCCACCTAGAGACAGCCACAACTAATGAAAAACTGTTTTTT. It translates to CASSHLETATTNEKLFF. Combining the CDR3 with reference TRBV19 and TRBJ1-4 gives the whole variable domain DGGITQSPKYLFRKEGQNVTLSCEQNLNHDAMYWYRQDPGQGLRLIYYSQIVNDFQKGDIAEGYSVSREKKESFPLTVTSAQKNPTAFYLCASSHLETATTNEKLFFGSGTQLSVL.

This rearrangement joins TRBV11-3 to TRBJ2-1; the match to TRBD2 covers 12 bases. Germline V CDR1 and CDR2: SGHNT, YENEEA. This CDR3 comprises 15 residues. The ends lost 5 bases at V and 4 bases at J; junction bases unmatched: 3. The CDR3 loop is CASSPGLAGYNEQFF. For the CDR3, the DNA is TGTGCCAGCAGCCCTGGACTAGCGGGATACAATGAGCAGTTCTTC. Combining the CDR3 with reference TRBV11-3 and TRBJ2-1 gives the whole variable domain EAGVVQSPRYKIIEKKQPVAFWCNPISGHNTLYWYLQNLGQGPELLIRYENEEAVDDSQLPKDRFSAERLKGVDSTLKIQPAELGDSAVYLCASSPGLAGYNEQFFGPGTRLTVL.

J is TRBJ2-1 and V is TRBV28; TRBD1 matches 9 bases. Germline V gene data show CDR1 as MDHEN and CDR2 as SYDVKM. This CDR3 contains 14 residues. The V gene end was trimmed by 2 bases and the J gene end by 7 bases; junction bases not matched to a gene: 3. CDR3 bases: TGTGCCAGCAGTTTAGAACAGGGGGCGAATGAGCAGTTCTTC. Its translation is CASSLEQGANEQFF.

This clone was seen once. The rearrangement uses TRBV5-4 and TRBJ2-7, with 9 bases identical to TRBD2. The CDR3 sequence is 16 residues long. From germline, CDR1 is SGHNT and CDR2 YYREEE (reference sequence). J lost 4 bases, V lost 0 bases, and 8 bases had no gene match. CDR3 bases: TGTGCCAGCAGCTTGGGTGGTAGCGGGAGAAATTACGAGCAGTACTTC. Its translation: CASSLGGSGRNYEQYF.

A note on this clone: This specimen includes other DNA sequences encoding the same CDR3. The chain carries TRBV19 and TRBJ2-7; 9 nucleotides align to TRBD1. Germline V gene lookup returns CDR1 LNHDA and CDR2 SQIVND (reference sequence). CDR3 length equals 15 residues. The ends lost 3 bases at V and 2 bases at J; junction bases unmatched: 5. The CDR3 protein is CASSMGQGVTYEQYF. CDR3 DNA: TGTGCCAGTAGTATGGGACAGGGTGTAACCTACGAGCAGTACTTC.